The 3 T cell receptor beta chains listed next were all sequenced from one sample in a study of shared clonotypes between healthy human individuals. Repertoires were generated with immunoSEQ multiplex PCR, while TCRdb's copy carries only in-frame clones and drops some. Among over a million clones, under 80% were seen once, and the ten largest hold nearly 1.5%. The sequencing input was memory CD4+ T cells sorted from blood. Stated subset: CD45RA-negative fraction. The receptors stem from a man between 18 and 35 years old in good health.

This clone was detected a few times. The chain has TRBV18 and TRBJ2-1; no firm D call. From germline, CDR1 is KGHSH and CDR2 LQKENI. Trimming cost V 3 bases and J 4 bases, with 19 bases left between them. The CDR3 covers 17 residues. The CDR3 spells CASSPKPRLWGYNEQFF. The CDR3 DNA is TGTGCCAGCTCACCGAAACCCAGGTTATGGGGTTACAATGAGCAGTTCTTC. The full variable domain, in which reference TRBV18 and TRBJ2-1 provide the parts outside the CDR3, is NAGVMQNPRHLVRRRGQEARLRCSPMKGHSHVYWYRQLPEEGLKFMVYLQKENIIDESGMPKERFSAEFPKEGPSILRIQQVVRGDSAAYFCASSPKPRLWGYNEQFFGPGTRLTVL.

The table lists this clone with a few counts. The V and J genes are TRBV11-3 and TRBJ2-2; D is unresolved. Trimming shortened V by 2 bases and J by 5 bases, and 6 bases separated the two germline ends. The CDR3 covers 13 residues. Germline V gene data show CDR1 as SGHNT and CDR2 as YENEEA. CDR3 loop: CASSLKRTGELFF. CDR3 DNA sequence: TGTGCCAGCAGCTTAAAGAGGACCGGGGAGCTGTTTTTT.

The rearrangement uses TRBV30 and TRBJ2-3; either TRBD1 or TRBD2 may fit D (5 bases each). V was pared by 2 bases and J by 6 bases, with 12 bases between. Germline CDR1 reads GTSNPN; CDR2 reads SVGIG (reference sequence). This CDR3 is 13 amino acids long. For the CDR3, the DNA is TGTGCCTGGAGTTTGGGACCGGACGATACGCAGTATTTT. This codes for CAWSLGPDDTQYF.